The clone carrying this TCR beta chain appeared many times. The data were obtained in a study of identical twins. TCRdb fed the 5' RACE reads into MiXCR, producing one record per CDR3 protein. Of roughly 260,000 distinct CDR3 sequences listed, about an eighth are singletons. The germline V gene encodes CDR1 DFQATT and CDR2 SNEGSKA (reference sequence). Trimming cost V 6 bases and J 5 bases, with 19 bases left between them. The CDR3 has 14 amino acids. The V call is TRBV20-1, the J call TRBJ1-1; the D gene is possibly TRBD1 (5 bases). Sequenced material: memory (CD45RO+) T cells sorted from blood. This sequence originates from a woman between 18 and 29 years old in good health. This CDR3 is CSAPDSRGSTEAFF. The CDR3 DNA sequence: TGCAGTGCCCCCGACTCAAGGGGTTCTACTGAAGCTTTCTTT.